This TCR beta chain was recovered during a study of blood T cell repertoires in COVID-19. Study-level information: Specimens from acute and convalescent COVID-19 originated in the United States, Italy and Spain. T cells, B-cell-depleted T cells, or PBMCs supplied cDNA or gDNA.

As processed by the authors: Cell counts per sample came from amplifying reference gene primers. The data were produced by immunoSEQ multiplex PCR, yet TCRdb's version contains in-frame clones alone and is incomplete. The V and J calls and the clone size are those of that table, but D and trimming were determined from the DNA. Seen here are about 300,000 clones, roughly nine tenths observed once, and the top ten hold about 6.8%. Germline-derived CDR1 and CDR2 are MNHEY and SMNVEV (reference sequence). V shed 3 bases and J shed 4 bases, with 10 bases lying between them. This CDR3 contains 14 residues.

Sequencing was done on a sample of peripheral blood. V is TRBV27 and J is TRBJ2-1, with D perhaps matching TRBD1 (6 bases). This receptor was taken from a man younger than 35 who had recovered from COVID-19. CDR3 coding DNA: TGTGCCAGCAGTTTTCGACAGGAGTACAATGAGCAGTTCTTC. Protein product: CASSFRQEYNEQFF.